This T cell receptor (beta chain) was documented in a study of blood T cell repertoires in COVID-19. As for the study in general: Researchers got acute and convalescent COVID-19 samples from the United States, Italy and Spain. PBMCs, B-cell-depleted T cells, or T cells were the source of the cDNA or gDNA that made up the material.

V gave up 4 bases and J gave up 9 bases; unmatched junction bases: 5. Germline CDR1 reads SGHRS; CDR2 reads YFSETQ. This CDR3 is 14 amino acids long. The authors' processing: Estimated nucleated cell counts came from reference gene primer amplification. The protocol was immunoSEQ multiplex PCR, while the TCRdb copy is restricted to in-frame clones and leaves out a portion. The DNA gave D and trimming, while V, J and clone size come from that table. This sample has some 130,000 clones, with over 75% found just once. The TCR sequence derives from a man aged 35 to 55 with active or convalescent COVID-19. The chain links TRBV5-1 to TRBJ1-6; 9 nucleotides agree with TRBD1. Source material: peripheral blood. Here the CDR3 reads CASSPPGQGSPLHF. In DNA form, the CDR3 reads TGCGCCAGCAGCCCCCCGGGACAGGGTTCACCCCTCCACTTT.